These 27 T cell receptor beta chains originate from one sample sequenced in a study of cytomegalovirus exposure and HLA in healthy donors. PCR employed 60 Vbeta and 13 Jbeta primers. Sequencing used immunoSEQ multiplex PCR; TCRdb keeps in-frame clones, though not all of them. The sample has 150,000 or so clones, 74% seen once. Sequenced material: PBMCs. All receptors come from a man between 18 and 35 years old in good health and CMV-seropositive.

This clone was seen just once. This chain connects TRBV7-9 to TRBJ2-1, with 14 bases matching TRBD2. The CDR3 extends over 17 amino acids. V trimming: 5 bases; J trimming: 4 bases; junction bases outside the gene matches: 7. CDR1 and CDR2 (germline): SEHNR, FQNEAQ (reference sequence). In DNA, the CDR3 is TGTGCCAGCAGCCCAAGGACTAGCGGGGGGAGATACAATGAGCAGTTCTTC. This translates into CASSPRTSGGRYNEQFF.

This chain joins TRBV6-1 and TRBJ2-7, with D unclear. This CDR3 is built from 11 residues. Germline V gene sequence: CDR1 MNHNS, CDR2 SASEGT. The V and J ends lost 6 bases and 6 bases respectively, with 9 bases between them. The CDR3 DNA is TGTGCCAGCAGGGGTTCGGGCGAGCAGTACTTC. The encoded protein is CASRGSGEQYF.

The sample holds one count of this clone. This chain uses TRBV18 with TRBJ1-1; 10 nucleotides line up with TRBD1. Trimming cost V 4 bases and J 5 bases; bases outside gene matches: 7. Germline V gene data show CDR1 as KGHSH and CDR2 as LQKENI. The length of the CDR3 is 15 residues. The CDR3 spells CASSLKVGQGTEAFF. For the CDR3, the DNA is TGTGCCAGCTCACTTAAGGTGGGACAGGGGACTGAAGCTTTCTTT. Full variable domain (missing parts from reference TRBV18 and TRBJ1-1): NAGVMQNPRHLVRRRGQEARLRCSPMKGHSHVYWYRQLPEEGLKFMVYLQKENIIDESGMPKERFSAEFPKEGPSILRIQQVVRGDSAAYFCASSLKVGQGTEAFFGQGTRLTVV.

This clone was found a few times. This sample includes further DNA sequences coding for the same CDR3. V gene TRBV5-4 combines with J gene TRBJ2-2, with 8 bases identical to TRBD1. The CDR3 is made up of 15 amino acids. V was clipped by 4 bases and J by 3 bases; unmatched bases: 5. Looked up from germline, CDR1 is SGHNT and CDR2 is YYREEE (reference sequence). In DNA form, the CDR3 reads TGTGCCAGCAGCCTCCAGGGGGCGGACACCGGGGAGCTGTTTTTT. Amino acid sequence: CASSLQGADTGELFF.

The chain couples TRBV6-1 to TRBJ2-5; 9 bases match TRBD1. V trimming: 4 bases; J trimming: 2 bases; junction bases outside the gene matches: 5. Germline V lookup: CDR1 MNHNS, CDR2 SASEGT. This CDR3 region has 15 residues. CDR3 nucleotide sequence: TGTGCCAGCAGTGCCACAGGGGGCCTGCAAGAGACCCAGTACTTC. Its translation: CASSATGGLQETQYF.

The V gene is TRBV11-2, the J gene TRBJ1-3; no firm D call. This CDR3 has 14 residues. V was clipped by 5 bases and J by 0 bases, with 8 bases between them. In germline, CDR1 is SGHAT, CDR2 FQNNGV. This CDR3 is CASSPSFSGNTIYF. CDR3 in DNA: TGTGCCAGCAGCCCTTCGTTCTCTGGAAACACCATATATTTT.

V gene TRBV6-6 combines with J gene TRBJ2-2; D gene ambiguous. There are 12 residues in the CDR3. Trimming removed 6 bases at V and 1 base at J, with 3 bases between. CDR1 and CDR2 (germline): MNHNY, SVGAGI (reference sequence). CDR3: CASSLNTGELFF. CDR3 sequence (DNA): TGTGCCAGCAGCCTGAACACCGGGGAGCTGTTTTTT.

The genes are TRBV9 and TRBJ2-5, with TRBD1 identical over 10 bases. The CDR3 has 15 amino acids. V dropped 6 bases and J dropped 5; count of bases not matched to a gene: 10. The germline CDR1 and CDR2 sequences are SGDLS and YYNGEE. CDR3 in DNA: TGTGCCAGCACCAAGACAGGGGGCATCTCGGAGACCCAGTACTTC. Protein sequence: CASTKTGGISETQYF.

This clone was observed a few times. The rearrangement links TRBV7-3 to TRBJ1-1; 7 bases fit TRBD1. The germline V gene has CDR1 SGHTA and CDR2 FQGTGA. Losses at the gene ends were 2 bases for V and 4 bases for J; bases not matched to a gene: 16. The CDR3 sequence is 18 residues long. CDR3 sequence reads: CASSLSPGGGTRGTEAFF. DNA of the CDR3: TGTGCCAGCAGCTTATCTCCAGGGGGAGGAACAAGGGGCACTGAAGCTTTCTTT. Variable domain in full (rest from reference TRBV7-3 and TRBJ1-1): GAGVSQTPSNKVTEKGKYVELRCDPISGHTALYWYRQSLGQGPEFLIYFQGTGAADDSGLPNDRFFAVRPEGSVSTLKIQRTERGDSAVYLCASSLSPGGGTRGTEAFFGQGTRLTVV.

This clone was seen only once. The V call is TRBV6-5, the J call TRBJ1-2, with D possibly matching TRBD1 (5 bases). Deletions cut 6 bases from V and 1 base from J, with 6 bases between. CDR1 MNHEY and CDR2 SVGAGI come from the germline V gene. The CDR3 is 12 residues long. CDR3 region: CASRDNNYGYTF. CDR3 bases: TGTGCCAGCAGGGACAATAACTATGGCTACACCTTC.

CDR3 coding DNA: TGTGCCAGCAGCCCCAGAGGAGCGGGACCCTACAATGAGCAGTTCTTC. It specifies CASSPRGAGPYNEQFF. V gene TRBV11-3 combines with J gene TRBJ2-1; 7 bases line up with TRBD2. Per the germline V gene, CDR1 is SGHNT and CDR2 is YENEEA. The CDR3 spans 16 residues. V gave up 5 bases and J gave up 2 bases; unmatched junction bases: 9.

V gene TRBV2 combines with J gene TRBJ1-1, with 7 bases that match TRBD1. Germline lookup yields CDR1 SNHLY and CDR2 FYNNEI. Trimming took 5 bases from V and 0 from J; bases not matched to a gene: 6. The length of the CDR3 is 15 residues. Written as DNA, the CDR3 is TGTGCCAGCAGTTTTCCGGGACAGATGAACACTGAAGCTTTCTTT. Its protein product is CASSFPGQMNTEAFF.

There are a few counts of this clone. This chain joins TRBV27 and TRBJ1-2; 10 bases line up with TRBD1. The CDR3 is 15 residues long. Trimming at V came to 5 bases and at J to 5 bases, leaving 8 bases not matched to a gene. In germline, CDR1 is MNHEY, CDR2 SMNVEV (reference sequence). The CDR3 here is CASSRTTGGFYGYTF. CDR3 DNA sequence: TGTGCCAGCAGTCGAACGACAGGGGGCTTTTATGGCTACACCTTC.

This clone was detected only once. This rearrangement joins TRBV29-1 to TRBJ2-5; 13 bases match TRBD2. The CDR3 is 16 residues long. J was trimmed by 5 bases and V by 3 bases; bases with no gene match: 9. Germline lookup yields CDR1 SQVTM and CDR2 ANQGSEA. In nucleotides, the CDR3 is TGCAGCGTTGACCTTGGACTAGCGGGAGCTCGGGAGACCCAGTACTTC. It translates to CSVDLGLAGARETQYF.

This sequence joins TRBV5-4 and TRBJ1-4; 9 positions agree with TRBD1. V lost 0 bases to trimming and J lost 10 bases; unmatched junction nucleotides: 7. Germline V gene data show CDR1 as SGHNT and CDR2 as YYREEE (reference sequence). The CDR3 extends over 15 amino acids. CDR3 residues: CASSLAAQGAVKLFF. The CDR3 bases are TGTGCCAGCAGCTTGGCCGCACAGGGGGCGGTAAAACTGTTTTTT. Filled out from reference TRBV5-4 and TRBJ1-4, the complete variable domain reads ETGVTQSPTHLIKTRGQQVTLRCSSQSGHNTVSWYQQALGQGPQFIFQYYREEENGRGNFPPRFSGLQFPNYSSELNVNALELDDSALYLCASSLAAQGAVKLFFGSGTQLSVL.

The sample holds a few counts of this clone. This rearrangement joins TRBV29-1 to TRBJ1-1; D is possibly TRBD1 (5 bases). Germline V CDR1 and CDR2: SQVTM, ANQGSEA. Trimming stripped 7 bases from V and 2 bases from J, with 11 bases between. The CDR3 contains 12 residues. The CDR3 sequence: CSGRAGNTEAFF. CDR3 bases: TGCAGCGGCAGGGCGGGAAACACTGAAGCTTTCTTT. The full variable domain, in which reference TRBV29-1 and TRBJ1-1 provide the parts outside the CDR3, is SAVISQKPSRDICQRGTSLTIQCQVDSQVTMMFWYRQQPGQSLTLIATANQGSEATYESGFVIDKFPISRPNLTFSTLTVSNMSPEDSSIYLCSGRAGNTEAFFGQGTRLTVV.

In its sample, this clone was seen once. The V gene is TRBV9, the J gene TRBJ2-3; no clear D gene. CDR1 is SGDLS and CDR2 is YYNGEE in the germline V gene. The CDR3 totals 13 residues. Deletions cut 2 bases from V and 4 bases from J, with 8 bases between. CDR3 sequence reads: CASSVTTPDTQYF. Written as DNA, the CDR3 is TGTGCCAGCAGCGTGACAACTCCAGATACGCAGTATTTT.

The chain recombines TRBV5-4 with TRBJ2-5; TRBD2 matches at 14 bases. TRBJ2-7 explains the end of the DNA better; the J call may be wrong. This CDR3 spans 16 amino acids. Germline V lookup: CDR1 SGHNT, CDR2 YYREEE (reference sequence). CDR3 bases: TGTGCCAGCAGCCCGGAGGGGACTAGCGGGGGCGACGAGCAGTACTTC. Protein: CASSPEGTSGGDEQYF.

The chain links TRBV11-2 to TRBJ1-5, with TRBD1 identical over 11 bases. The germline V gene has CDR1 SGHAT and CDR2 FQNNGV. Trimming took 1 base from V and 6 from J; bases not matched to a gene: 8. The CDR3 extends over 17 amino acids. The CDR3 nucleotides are TGTGCCAGCAGCTTAGGGACAGGGGGCTCAAGAGTTCAGCCCCAGCATTTT. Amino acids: CASSLGTGGSRVQPQHF. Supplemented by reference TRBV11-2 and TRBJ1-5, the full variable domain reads EAGVAQSPRYKIIEKRQSVAFWCNPISGHATLYWYQQILGQGPKLLIQFQNNGVVDDSQLPKDRFSAERLKGVDSTLKIQPAKLEDSAVYLCASSLGTGGSRVQPQHFGDGTRLSIL.

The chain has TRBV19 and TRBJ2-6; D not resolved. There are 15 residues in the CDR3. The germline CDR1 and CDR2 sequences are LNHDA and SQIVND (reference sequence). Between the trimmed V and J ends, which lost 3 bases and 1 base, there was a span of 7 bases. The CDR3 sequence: CASSMLRSGANVLTF. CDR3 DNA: TGTGCCAGTAGTATGCTCCGGTCTGGGGCCAACGTCCTGACTTTC.

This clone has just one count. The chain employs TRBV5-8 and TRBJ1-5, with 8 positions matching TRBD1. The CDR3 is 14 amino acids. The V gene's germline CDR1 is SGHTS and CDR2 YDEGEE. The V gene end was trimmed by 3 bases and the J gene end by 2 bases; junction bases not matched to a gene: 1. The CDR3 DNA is TGTGCCAGCAGCTCGGGACAGGGCAATCAGCCCCAGCATTTT. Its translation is CASSSGQGNQPQHF.

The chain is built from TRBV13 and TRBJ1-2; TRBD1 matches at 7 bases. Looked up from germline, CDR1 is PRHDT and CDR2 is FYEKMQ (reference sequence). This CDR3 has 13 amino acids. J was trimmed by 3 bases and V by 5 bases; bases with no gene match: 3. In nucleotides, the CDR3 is TGTGCCAGCAGCGAGGGGACAGACTATGGCTACACCTTC. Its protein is CASSEGTDYGYTF. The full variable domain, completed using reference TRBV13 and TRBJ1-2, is AAGVIQSPRHLIKEKRETATLKCYPIPRHDTVYWYQQGPGQDPQFLISFYEKMQSDKGSIPDRFSAQQFSDYHSELNMSSLELGDSALYFCASSEGTDYGYTFGSGTRLTVV.

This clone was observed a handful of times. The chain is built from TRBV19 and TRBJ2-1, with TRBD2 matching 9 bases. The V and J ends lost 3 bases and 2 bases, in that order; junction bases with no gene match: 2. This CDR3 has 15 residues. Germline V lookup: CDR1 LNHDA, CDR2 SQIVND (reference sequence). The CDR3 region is CASSIASGTYNEQFF. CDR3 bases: TGTGCCAGTAGTATTGCTAGCGGGACCTACAATGAGCAGTTCTTC.

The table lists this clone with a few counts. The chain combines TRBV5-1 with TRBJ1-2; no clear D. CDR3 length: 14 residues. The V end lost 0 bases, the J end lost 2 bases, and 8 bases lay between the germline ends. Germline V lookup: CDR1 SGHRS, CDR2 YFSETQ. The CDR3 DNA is TGCGCCAGCAGCTTGGGGCAAAAAAACTATGGCTACACCTTC. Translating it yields CASSLGQKNYGYTF.

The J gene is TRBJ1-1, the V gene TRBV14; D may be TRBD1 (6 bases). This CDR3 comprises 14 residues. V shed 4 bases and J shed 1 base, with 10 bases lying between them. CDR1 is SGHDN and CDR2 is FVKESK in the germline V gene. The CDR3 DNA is TGTGCCAGCAGCCCGCTGGGGGCGAACACTGAAGCTTTCTTT. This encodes CASSPLGANTEAFF. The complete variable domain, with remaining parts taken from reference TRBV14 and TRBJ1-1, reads EAGVTQFPSHSVIEKGQTVTLRCDPISGHDNLYWYRRVMGKEIKFLLHFVKESKQDESGMPNNRFLAERTGGTYSTLKVQPAELEDSGVYFCASSPLGANTEAFFGQGTRLTVV.

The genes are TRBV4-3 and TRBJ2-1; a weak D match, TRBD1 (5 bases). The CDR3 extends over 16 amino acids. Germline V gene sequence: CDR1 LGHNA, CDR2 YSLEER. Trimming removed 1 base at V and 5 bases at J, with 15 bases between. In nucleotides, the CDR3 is TGCGCCAGCAGCCAAGTGCCAGGACAAATTGACAATGAGCAGTTCTTC. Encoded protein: CASSQVPGQIDNEQFF.

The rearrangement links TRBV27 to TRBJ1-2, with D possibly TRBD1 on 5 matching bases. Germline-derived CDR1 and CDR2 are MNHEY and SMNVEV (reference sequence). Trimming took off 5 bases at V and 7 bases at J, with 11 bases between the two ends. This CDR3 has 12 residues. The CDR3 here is CASSPQGIGYTF. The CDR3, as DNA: TGTGCCAGCAGTCCCCAGGGAATTGGCTACACCTTC.